One and the same sample provided the 25 T cell receptor beta chains below, sequenced in a study of CD8 T cells in Susac syndrome. RNA was extracted with the RNeasy kit, and a quantity of 0.5 to 1 ug was reverse transcribed using random hexamers. MiXCR, applied by TCRdb to the immunoSEQ multiplex PCR reads, yields one record per CDR3 protein. Among about 180,000 distinct CDR3 sequences listed, approximately 95% were seen once. The sample consisted of CD8+ T cells from PBMCs. The receptors were sampled from a human donor with multiple sclerosis.

The chain couples TRBV15 to TRBJ2-1; 10 nucleotides agree with TRBD2. V gave up 1 base and J gave up 5 bases; unmatched junction bases: 5. Germline lookup yields CDR1 LNHNV and CDR2 YYDKDF (reference sequence). The CDR3 contains 16 residues. The CDR3 region is CATSRGAGLADNEQFF. The CDR3, as DNA: TGTGCCACCAGCAGAGGGGCCGGACTAGCGGACAATGAGCAGTTCTTC.

The CDR3 DNA reads TGTGCCAGCAGTTTAGTGGGACCCGGTCAGCCCCAGCATTTT. Amino acids: CASSLVGPGQPQHF. The chain is built from TRBV27 and TRBJ1-5; the D gene is possibly TRBD1 (5 bases). Looked up from germline, CDR1 is MNHEY and CDR2 is SMNVEV (reference sequence). CDR3 length: 14 amino acids. Trimming pared 2 bases from V and 6 bases from J, leaving 11 bases between.

This clonotype appeared a few times. V gene TRBV3-1 combines with J gene TRBJ2-7, with D unresolved. Trimming removed 1 base at V and 0 bases at J, with 4 bases between. Germline loops: CDR1 LGHDT, CDR2 YNNKEL (reference sequence). The CDR3 spans 13 residues. The CDR3 loop is CASSQVYSYEQYF. CDR3 coding DNA: TGTGCCAGCAGCCAAGTTTACTCCTACGAGCAGTACTTC.

This chain joins TRBV29-1 and TRBJ2-7; D may be TRBD2 (7 bases). CDR1 is SQVTM, CDR2 ANQGSEA, per germline. This CDR3 has 15 amino acids. V was trimmed by 6 bases and J by 5 bases, leaving 23 bases between them. CDR3 bases: TGCAGCGTAGCCCCTAAGGGGGGGGTTAAAAACGAGCAGTACTTC. Its translation: CSVAPKGGVKNEQYF.

This clonotype appeared once. The chain links TRBV6-5 to TRBJ2-7, with 8 nucleotides matching TRBD1. The germline V gene encodes CDR1 MNHEY and CDR2 SVGAGI. This CDR3 has 15 residues. J gave up 1 base and V 2 bases, and 4 bases lay outside the gene matches. The CDR3, as DNA: TGTGCCAGCAGTTACAGGGGGACAGGATCCTACGAGCAGTACTTC. This sequence encodes CASSYRGTGSYEQYF.

This chain uses TRBV29-1 with TRBJ1-1; the D gene is possibly TRBD1 (5 bases). The CDR3 loop spans 12 amino acids. Trimming left V 0 bases short and J 7 bases short, with 9 bases between. Germline V gene sequence: CDR1 SQVTM, CDR2 ANQGSEA. CDR3 nucleotide sequence: TGCAGCGTTGAAGAAAGGGGAGGTGAAGCTTTCTTT. Protein: CSVEERGGEAFF.

This chain uses TRBV7-9 with TRBJ2-7; D possibly corresponds to TRBD2 (5 bases). Germline-derived CDR1 and CDR2 are SEHNR and FQNEAQ (reference sequence). The length of the CDR3 is 16 residues. Trimming removed 5 bases at V and 0 bases at J, with 17 bases between. The CDR3 nucleotides read TGTGCCAGCAGCCCGGGGTCTACCAAACTCTCCTACGAGCAGTACTTC. This sequence encodes CASSPGSTKLSYEQYF.

The chain combines TRBV14 with TRBJ2-3; tentative D call: TRBD1 (8 bases). The ends were cut back, 4 bases at V and 4 bases at J, with 18 bases in the middle. The CDR3 covers 16 residues. Germline loops: CDR1 SGHDN, CDR2 FVKESK. The CDR3 nucleotides are TGTGCCAGCAGCCCGACCTACACAGGGGGGGCAGATACGCAGTATTTT. Protein: CASSPTYTGGADTQYF. The full variable domain, with the rest looked up from reference TRBV14 and TRBJ2-3, is EAGVTQFPSHSVIEKGQTVTLRCDPISGHDNLYWYRRVMGKEIKFLLHFVKESKQDESGMPNNRFLAERTGGTYSTLKVQPAELEDSGVYFCASSPTYTGGADTQYFGPGTRLTVL.

This clonotype was found once. CDR3 sequence reads: CSVEEATSSRRYNEQFF. Written as DNA, the CDR3 is TGCAGCGTTGAAGAGGCTACTAGTTCTAGAAGATACAATGAGCAGTTCTTC. This rearrangement joins TRBV29-1 to TRBJ2-1; TRBD2 might be the D (5 bases). Trimming left V 0 bases short and J 4 bases short, with 19 bases between. Germline values: CDR1 SQVTM, CDR2 ANQGSEA. The CDR3 has 17 amino acids.

This clonotype has a single count. The rearrangement uses TRBV10-3 and TRBJ2-5; 8 bases agree with TRBD1. The CDR3 length is 16 residues. Germline V gene lookup returns CDR1 ENHRY and CDR2 SYGVKD. The J segment lost 4 bases and the V segment lost 4 bases, leaving 11 bases of the junction unmatched. The CDR3 DNA follows: TGTGCCATCAGTGTGGGGATCACAGGGGGATTAGAGACCCAGTACTTC. Protein sequence: CAISVGITGGLETQYF.

The V and J genes are TRBV7-8 and TRBJ2-7; possibly TRBD2 for D (5 bases). Deletions cut 5 bases from V and 2 bases from J, with 16 bases between. There are 15 residues in the CDR3. CDR1 is SGHVS and CDR2 is FQNEAQ in the germline V gene. The CDR3 bases are TGTGCCAGCAGCGAAAGATCCGGGATGACCTACGAGCAGTACTTC. It is translated as CASSERSGMTYEQYF. Using reference TRBV7-8 and TRBJ2-7 for the parts outside the CDR3, the full variable domain is GAGVSQSPRYKVAKRGQDVALRCDPISGHVSLFWYQQALGQGPEFLTYFQNEAQLDKSGLPSDRFFAERPEGSVSTLKIQRTQQEDSAVYLCASSERSGMTYEQYFGPGTRLTVT.

This chain connects TRBV29-1 to TRBJ2-5; a possible D gene is TRBD2 (6 bases). Germline loops: CDR1 SQVTM, CDR2 ANQGSEA. The CDR3 covers 10 residues. V gave up 4 bases and J gave up 9 bases, with 9 bases separating them. Here the CDR3 reads CSVAGEAQYF. In DNA, the CDR3 is TGCAGCGTTGCCGGGGAGGCCCAGTACTTC.

The rearrangement joins TRBV5-4 to TRBJ2-2, with 9 bases aligning to TRBD1. V lost 0 bases and J lost 2; bases outside the gene matches: 2. Germline V gene sequence: CDR1 SGHNT, CDR2 YYREEE (reference sequence). This CDR3 spans 16 amino acids. CDR3 sequence: CASSLADRGNTGELFF. CDR3 nucleotide sequence: TGTGCCAGCAGCTTGGCGGACAGGGGAAACACCGGGGAGCTGTTTTTT.

The chain recombines TRBV4-2 with TRBJ2-1, with D perhaps given as TRBD1 or TRBD2 (5 bases each). The CDR3 extends over 15 amino acids. Germline lookup yields CDR1 LGHNA and CDR2 YNFKEQ. V was clipped by 2 bases and J by 5 bases, with 13 bases between them. The CDR3 region has the DNA TGTGCCAGCAGCCAATTTGGGACGACCGACAATGAGCAGTTCTTC. Translated, it gives CASSQFGTTDNEQFF.

The J gene is TRBJ1-4, the V gene TRBV12-3 or TRBV12-4; no definite D call. CDR3 size: 14 residues. Between the trimmed V and J ends, which lost 5 bases and 8 bases, there was a span of 15 bases. The CDR3 DNA is TGTGCCAGCAGTCCCGACCGGTCCGGGGAAAAACTGTTTTTT. As protein: CASSPDRSGEKLFF.

The chain employs TRBV20-1 and TRBJ1-5; D is uncertain. The CDR3 has 14 residues. Trimming cost V 6 bases and J 4 bases, with 16 bases left between them. Germline CDR1 DFQATT, CDR2 SNEGSKA (reference sequence). The CDR3: CSAPDLNENQPQHF. Written as DNA, the CDR3 is TGCAGTGCCCCGGATCTCAACGAGAATCAGCCCCAGCATTTT.

This rearrangement joins TRBV29-1 to TRBJ2-5; unclear D gene. V lost 3 bases to trimming and J lost 5 bases, with 13 bases between them. Germline V gives CDR1 SQVTM, CDR2 ANQGSEA. The CDR3 totals 13 residues. The CDR3 here is CSVEGFLFETQYF. The CDR3 region has the DNA TGCAGCGTTGAGGGATTTTTGTTTGAGACCCAGTACTTC.

The CDR3 nucleotides read TGTGCCAGCAGCTTAGGAGGGGTAAGAGAGACCCAGTACTTC. Its translation: CASSLGGVRETQYF. This chain links TRBV5-6 with TRBJ2-5; possibly TRBD2 for D (6 bases). This CDR3 has 14 amino acids. V was shortened by 2 bases and J by 4 bases, with 12 bases between the two germline ends. Looked up from germline, CDR1 is SGHDT and CDR2 is YYEEEE.

The rearrangement joins TRBV13 to TRBJ1-2, with D hard to call. Trimming cost V 3 bases and J 8 bases, with 16 bases left between them. This CDR3 has 14 amino acids. Germline CDR1 and CDR2: PRHDT and FYEKMQ (reference sequence). This CDR3 is CASSFDSEGRGYTF. Written as DNA, the CDR3 is TGTGCCAGCAGCTTCGATTCAGAAGGACGGGGCTACACCTTC.

V usage is TRBV29-1 and J usage is TRBJ1-2, with D uncertain. Germline V CDR1 and CDR2: SQVTM, ANQGSEA. V lost 3 bases and J 2 bases, leaving 10 bases between the germline ends. This CDR3 region has 13 residues. CDR3 in amino acids: CSVDHSLNYGYTF. As DNA, the CDR3 is TGCAGCGTTGACCACAGCTTAAACTATGGCTACACCTTC. Combining the CDR3 with reference TRBV29-1 and TRBJ1-2 gives the whole variable domain SAVISQKPSRDICQRGTSLTIQCQVDSQVTMMFWYRQQPGQSLTLIATANQGSEATYESGFVIDKFPISRPNLTFSTLTVSNMSPEDSSIYLCSVDHSLNYGYTFGSGTRLTVV.

The V gene is TRBV20-1, the J gene TRBJ2-7; 10 bases align to TRBD1. The germline CDR1 and CDR2 sequences are DFQATT and SNEGSKA (reference sequence). The V segment lost 6 bases and the J segment 4 bases; nucleotides outside the gene matches: 9. The CDR3 is made up of 14 amino acids. The chain's CDR3 is CSANKGQGIYEQYF. CDR3 DNA: TGCAGTGCAAATAAGGGACAGGGGATTTACGAGCAGTACTTC.

The genes are TRBV13 and TRBJ2-1; 11 bases align to TRBD1. The V and J ends lost 0 bases and 8 bases, in that order; junction bases with no gene match: 3. Germline CDR1 is PRHDT and CDR2 is FYEKMQ (reference sequence). This CDR3 has 15 amino acids. The CDR3 here is CASSLGGTGGDEQFF. The CDR3 nucleotides read TGTGCCAGCAGCTTAGGTGGGACAGGGGGGGATGAGCAGTTCTTC.

The V and J genes are TRBV7-9 and TRBJ2-7; no definite D call. With 5 bases removed from V and 0 bases from J, the gap between germline ends came to 14 bases. CDR1 and CDR2 from the germline V gene are SEHNR and FQNEAQ (reference sequence). The CDR3 runs 15 residues. In nucleotides, the CDR3 is TGTGCCAGCAGCCCGCCCACAGCGAGCTCCTACGAGCAGTACTTC. Its protein product is CASSPPTASSYEQYF. Based on the CDR3 plus reference TRBV7-9 and TRBJ2-7, the full variable domain is DTGVSQNPRHKITKRGQNVTFRCDPISEHNRLYWYRQTLGQGPEFLTYFQNEAQLEKSRLLSDRFSAERPKGSFSTLEIQRTEQGDSAMYLCASSPPTASSYEQYFGPGTRLTVT.

V gene TRBV6-5 combines with J gene TRBJ2-5; TRBD2 matches at 9 bases. The germline CDR1 and CDR2 sequences are MNHEY and SVGAGI. J was trimmed by 3 bases and V by 5 bases; bases with no gene match: 4. There are 14 residues in the CDR3. CDR3 in amino acids: CASSPGLAKETQYF. The CDR3 coding sequence is TGTGCCAGCAGTCCGGGACTAGCTAAAGAGACCCAGTACTTC.

The chain is built from TRBV2 and TRBJ1-2, with a weak D call TRBD1 (6 bases). The CDR3 is 14 residues long. The germline V gene encodes CDR1 SNHLY and CDR2 FYNNEI. V shed 8 bases and J shed 4 bases, with 17 bases lying between them. The CDR3 DNA sequence: TGTGCCAGCGGGCTCGGGGGGCAAGGCTATGGCTACACCTTC. Residues: CASGLGGQGYGYTF.